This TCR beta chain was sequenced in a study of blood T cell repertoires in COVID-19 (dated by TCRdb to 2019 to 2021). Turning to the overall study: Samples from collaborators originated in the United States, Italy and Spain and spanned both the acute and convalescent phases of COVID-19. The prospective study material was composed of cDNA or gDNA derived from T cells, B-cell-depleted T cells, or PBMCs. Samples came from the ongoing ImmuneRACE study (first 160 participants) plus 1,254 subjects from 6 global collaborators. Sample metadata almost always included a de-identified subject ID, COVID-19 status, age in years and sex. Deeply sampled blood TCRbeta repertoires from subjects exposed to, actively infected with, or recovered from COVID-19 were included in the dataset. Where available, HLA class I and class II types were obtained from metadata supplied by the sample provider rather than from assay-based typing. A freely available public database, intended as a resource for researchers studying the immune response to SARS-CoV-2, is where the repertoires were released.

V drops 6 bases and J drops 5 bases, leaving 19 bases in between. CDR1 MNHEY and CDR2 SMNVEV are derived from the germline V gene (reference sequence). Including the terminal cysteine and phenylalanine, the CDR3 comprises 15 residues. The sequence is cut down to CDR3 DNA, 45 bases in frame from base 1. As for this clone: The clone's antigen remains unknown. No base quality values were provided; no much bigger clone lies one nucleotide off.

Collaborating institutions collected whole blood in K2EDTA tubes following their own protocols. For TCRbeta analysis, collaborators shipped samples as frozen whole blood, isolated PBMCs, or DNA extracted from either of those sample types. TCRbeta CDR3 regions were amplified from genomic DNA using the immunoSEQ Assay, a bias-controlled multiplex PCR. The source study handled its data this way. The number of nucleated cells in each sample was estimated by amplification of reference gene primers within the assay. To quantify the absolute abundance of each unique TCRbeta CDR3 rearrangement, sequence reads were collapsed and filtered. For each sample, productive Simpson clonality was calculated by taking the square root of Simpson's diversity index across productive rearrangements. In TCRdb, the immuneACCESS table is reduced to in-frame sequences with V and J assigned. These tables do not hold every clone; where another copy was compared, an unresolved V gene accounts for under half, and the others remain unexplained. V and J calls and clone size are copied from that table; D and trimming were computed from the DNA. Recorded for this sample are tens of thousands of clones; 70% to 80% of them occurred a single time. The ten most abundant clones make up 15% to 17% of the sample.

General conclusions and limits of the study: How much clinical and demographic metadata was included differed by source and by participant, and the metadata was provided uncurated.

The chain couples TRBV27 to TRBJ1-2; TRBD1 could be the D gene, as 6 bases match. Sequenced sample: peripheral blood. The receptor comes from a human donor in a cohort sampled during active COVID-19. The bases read TGTGCCAGCAGCCTAGGCGGCAGGGGAGGGTATGGCTACACCTTC. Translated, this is CASSLGGRGGYGYTF.